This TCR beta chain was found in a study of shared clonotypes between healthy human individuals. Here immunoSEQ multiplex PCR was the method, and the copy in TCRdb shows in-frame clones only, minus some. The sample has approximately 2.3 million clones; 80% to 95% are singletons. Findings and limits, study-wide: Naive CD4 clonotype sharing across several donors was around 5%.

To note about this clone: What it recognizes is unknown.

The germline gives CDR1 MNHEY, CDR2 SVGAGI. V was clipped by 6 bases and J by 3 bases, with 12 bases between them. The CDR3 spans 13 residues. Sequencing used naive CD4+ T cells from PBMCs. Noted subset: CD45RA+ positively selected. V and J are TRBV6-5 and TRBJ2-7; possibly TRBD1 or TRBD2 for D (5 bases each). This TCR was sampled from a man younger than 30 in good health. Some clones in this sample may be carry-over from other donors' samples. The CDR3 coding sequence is TGTGCCAGCAGGACGTGGGACGACTACGAGCAGTACTTC. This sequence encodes CASRTWDDYEQYF.